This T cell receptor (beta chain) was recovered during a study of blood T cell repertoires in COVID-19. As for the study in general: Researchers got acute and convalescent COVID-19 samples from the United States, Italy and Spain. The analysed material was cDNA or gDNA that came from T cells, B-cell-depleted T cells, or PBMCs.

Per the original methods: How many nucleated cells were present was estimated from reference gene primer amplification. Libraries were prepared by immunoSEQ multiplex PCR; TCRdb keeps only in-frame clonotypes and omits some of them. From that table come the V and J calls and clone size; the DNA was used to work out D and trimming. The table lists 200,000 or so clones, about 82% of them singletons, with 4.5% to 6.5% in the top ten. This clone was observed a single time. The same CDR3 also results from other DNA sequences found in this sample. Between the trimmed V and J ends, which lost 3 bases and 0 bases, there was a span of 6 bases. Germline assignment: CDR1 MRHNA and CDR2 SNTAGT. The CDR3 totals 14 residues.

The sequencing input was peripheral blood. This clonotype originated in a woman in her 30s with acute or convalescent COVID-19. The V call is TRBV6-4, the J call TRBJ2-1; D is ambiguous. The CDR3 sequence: CASSEDSSYNEQFF. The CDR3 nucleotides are TGTGCCAGCAGTGAAGACTCCTCCTACAATGAGCAGTTCTTC.